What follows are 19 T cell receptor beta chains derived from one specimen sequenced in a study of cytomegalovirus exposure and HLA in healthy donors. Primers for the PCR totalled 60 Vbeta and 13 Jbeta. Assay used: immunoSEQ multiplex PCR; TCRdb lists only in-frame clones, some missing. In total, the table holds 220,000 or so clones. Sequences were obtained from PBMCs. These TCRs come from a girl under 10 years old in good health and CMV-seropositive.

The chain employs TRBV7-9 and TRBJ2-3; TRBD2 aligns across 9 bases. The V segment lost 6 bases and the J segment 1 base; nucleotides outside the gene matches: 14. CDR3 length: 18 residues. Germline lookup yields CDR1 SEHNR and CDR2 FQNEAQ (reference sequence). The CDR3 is CASRPGREGRWGTDTQYF. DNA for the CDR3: TGTGCCAGCAGGCCGGGGCGGGAGGGACGGTGGGGCACAGATACGCAGTATTTT.

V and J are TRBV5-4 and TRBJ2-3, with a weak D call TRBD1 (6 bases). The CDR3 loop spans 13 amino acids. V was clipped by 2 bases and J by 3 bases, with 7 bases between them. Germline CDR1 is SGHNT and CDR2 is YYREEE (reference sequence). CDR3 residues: CASSFGQTDTQYF. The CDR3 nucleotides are TGTGCCAGCAGCTTTGGACAGACAGATACGCAGTATTTT.

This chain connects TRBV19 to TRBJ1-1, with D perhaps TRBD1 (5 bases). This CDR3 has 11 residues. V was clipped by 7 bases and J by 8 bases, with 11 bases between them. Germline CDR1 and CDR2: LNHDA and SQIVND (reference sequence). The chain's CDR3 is CASILGGEAFF. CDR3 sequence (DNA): TGTGCCAGTATCTTGGGGGGGGAAGCTTTCTTT.

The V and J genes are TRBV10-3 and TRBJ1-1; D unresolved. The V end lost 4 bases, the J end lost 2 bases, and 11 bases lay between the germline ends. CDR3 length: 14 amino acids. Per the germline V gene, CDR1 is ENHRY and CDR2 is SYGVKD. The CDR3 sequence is CAISGTGSNTEAFF. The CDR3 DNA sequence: TGTGCCATCAGTGGCACGGGGAGTAACACTGAAGCTTTCTTT.

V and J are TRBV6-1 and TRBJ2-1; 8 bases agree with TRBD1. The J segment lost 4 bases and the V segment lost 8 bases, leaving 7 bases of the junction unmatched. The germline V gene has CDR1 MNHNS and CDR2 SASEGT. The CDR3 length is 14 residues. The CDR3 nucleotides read TGTGCCAGCGAATCCGGGACAGGTTACAATGAGCAGTTCTTC. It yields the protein CASESGTGYNEQFF.

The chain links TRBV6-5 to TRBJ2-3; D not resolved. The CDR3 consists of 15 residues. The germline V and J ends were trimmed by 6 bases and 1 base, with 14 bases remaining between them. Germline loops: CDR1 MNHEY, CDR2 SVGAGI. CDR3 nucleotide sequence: TGTGCCAGCAGGCCCGAAGGCGCGGGCACAGATACGCAGTATTTT. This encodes CASRPEGAGTDTQYF.

The CDR3 loop is CASSFDGGRGEQYF. The CDR3 DNA reads TGTGCCAGCAGCTTCGATGGCGGGAGGGGCGAGCAGTACTTC. The chain has TRBV7-9 and TRBJ2-7, with 9 nucleotides matching TRBD2. The CDR3 is made up of 14 amino acids. Losses at the gene ends were 3 bases for V and 6 bases for J; bases not matched to a gene: 6. Germline V gene data show CDR1 as SEHNR and CDR2 as FQNEAQ (reference sequence).

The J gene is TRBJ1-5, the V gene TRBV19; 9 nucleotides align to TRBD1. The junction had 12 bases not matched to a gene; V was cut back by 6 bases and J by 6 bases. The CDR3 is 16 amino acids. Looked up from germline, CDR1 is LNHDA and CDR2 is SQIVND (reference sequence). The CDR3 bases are TGTGCCAGTAGCTTCCTTGGGGGACAGGGTGGTCAGCCCCAGCATTTT. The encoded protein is CASSFLGGQGGQPQHF.

The CDR3 here is CASSYLAGETYNEQFF. CDR3 coding DNA: TGTGCCAGCAGCTACCTAGCGGGAGAGACCTACAATGAGCAGTTCTTC. The gene calls are TRBV7-3 and TRBJ2-1, with 10 bases aligning to TRBD2. The germline CDR1 and CDR2 sequences are SGHTA and FQGTGA. With V trimmed by 4 bases and J by 2 bases, 5 bases remained unmatched. This CDR3 has 16 residues.

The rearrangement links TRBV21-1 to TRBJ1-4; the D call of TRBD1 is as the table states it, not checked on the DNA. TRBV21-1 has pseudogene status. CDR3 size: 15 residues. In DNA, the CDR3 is TGTGCCAGCAGCAAAGCGGGACACCCGAATGAAAAACTGTTTTTT. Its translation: CASSKAGHPNEKLFF.

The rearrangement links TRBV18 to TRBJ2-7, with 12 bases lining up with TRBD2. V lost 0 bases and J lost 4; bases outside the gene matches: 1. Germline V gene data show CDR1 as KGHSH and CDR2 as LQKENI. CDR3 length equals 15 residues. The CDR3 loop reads CASSPPLAGGYEQYF. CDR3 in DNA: TGTGCCAGCTCACCACCCCTAGCGGGAGGGTACGAGCAGTACTTC.

The CDR3, as DNA: TGCGCCAGCAGAGTAGCGGGAGGGCCCAAGGCCACAGATACGCAGTATTTT. Amino acids: CASRVAGGPKATDTQYF. The chain joins TRBV5-1 to TRBJ2-3; TRBD2 agrees at 11 bases. The germline CDR1 and CDR2 sequences are SGHRS and YFSETQ. The CDR3 contains 17 residues. V shed 5 bases, J shed 2 bases, and the junction held 10 bases outside the gene matches.

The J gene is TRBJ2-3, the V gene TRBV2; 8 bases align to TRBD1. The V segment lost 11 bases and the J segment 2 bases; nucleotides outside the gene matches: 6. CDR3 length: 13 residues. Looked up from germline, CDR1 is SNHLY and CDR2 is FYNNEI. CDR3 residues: CAQRQGITDTQYF. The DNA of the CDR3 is TGTGCCCAACGACAGGGGATCACAGATACGCAGTATTTT.

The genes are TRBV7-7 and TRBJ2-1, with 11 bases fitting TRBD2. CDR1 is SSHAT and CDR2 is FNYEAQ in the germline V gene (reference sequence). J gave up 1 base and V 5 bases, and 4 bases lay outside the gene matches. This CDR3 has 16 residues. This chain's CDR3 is CASSRRLAGSYNEQFF. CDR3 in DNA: TGTGCCAGCAGCCGTAGACTAGCGGGATCCTACAATGAGCAGTTCTTC.

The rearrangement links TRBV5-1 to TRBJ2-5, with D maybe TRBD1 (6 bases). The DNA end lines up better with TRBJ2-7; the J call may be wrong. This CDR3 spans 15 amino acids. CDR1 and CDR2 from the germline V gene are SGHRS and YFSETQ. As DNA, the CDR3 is TGCGCCAGCAGCTTGGAGGGGACAATTTTCTACGAGCAGTACTTC. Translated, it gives CASSLEGTIFYEQYF.

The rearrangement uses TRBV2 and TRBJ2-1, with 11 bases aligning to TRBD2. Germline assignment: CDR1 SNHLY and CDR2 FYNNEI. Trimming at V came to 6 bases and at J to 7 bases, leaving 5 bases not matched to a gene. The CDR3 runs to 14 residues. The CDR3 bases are TGTGCCAGCAGGGCGGGACTAGCGGCAAATGAGCAGTTCTTC. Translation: CASRAGLAANEQFF.

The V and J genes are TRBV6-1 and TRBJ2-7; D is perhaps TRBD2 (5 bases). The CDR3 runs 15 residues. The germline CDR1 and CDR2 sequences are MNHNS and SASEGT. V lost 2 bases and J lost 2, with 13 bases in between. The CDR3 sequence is CASSEPPAAPYEQYF. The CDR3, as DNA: TGTGCCAGCAGTGAACCTCCAGCGGCTCCCTACGAGCAGTACTTC.

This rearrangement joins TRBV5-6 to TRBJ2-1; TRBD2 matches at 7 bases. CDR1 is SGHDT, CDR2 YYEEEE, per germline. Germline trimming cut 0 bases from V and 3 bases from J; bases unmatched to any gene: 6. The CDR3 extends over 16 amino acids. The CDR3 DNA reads TGTGCCAGCAGCTTGGACGGACTAGGGGACTACAATGAGCAGTTCTTC. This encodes CASSLDGLGDYNEQFF.

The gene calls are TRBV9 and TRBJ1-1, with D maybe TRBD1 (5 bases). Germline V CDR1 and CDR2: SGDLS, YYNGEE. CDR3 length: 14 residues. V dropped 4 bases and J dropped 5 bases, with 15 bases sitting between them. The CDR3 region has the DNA TGTGCCAGCAGCCCACTCCAGGGAAGGACTGAAGCTTTCTTT. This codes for CASSPLQGRTEAFF.